This T cell receptor beta chain was documented in a study of radiotherapy plus CTLA-4 blockade in lung cancer. Here immunoSEQ multiplex PCR was the method, and the copy in TCRdb shows in-frame clones only, minus some. The data hold about 48,000 clones, with approximately 86% observed a single time. The CDR3 has 12 amino acids. Germline V gene data show CDR1 as LNHDA and CDR2 as SQIVND (reference sequence). Trimming shortened V by 4 bases and J by 7 bases, and 5 bases separated the two germline ends. The rearrangement uses TRBV19 and TRBJ1-6, with unresolved D. The receptor's source is a human donor with non-small cell lung cancer that progressed on radiotherapy plus ipilimumab. Some clones in this sample may be carry-over from other donors' samples. The sequenced sample was peripheral blood, obtained from a patient treated with radiotherapy plus ipilimumab. This CDR3 is CASSTQNSPLHF. The DNA for the CDR3 is TGTGCCAGTAGTACCCAAAATTCACCCCTCCACTTT.